The T cell receptor (beta chain) under discussion was sequenced for a study of PD-L1 blockade in urothelial cancer. Study context: Analyses used blood from 3 weeks (second dose) and 6 weeks after treatment start. Peripheral blood specimens exhibited a median yield of around 130,000 T cells.

Notes on this clone: Other DNA sequences within the sample encode an identical CDR3.

Germline V gene data show CDR1 as SGHRS and CDR2 as YFSETQ. This CDR3 region has 15 residues. V was clipped by 4 bases and J by 1 base; unmatched bases: 4. Patients' urothelial carcinoma was locally advanced or metastatic. Pretreatment and on-treatment blood mononuclear cell samples were taken, totaling between 1 and 8 time points per patient. Profiling relied on immunoSEQ multiplex PCR, and the TCRdb table lists in-frame clones only, not all of them. The profile shows some 45,000 clones, approximately 88% of them singletons. The sample consisted of PBMCs, taken around atezolizumab (anti-PD-L1) treatment. The clonotype originates from an elderly man with urothelial cancer. The rearrangement links TRBV5-1 to TRBJ2-2, with 7 bases fitting TRBD1. Written as DNA, the CDR3 is TGCGCCAGCAGCCCTAGGACAGGGAACACCGGGGAGCTGTTTTTT. Translated, it gives CASSPRTGNTGELFF.